A selection of T cell receptor beta chains follows, all from one sample in a study of blood T cell repertoires in COVID-19. This table comes from immunoSEQ multiplex PCR, and its TCRdb copy is limited to in-frame clones, with some not included. The table records roughly 50,000 clones, around 92% of them present only once. Sequenced input: peripheral blood. All receptors derive from a human donor in a cohort sampled during active COVID-19. Both conserved end residues are part of each CDR3. For some rows the clone size is stated as once, few or many, or as a class when expanded; others skip it.

>TRBJ1-1|TRBV5-1|.
CASSLGQNLMNTEAFF
>TRBJ2-3|TRBV18|once
CASSPPSSGGVTDTQYF
>TRBJ2-3|TRBV15|.
CATSREGSGVPDTQYF
>TRBJ2-1|TRBV11-3|once
CASSDGQTTYNEQFF
>TRBJ2-3|TRBV18|.
CASSDTGDTQYF
>TRBJ1-2|TRBV5-6|.
CASSLVTLLGYGYTF
>TRBJ1-2|TRBV19|.
CASFNRYYGYTF
>TRBJ1-1|TRBV11-2|.
CASSKPGRGNTEAFF
>TRBJ1-2|TRBV11-2|.
CASSFPTGPANYGYTF
>TRBJ1-6|TRBV7-6|.
CASSLADSNSPLHF
>TRBJ2-3|TRBV10-3|.
CAISPGLAGGTDTQYF
>TRBJ2-5|TRBV27|once
CASSLGTGMETQYF
>TRBJ2-7|TRBV18|.
CASSGRTGYGDEQYF
>TRBJ1-2|TRBV6-1|.
CAGSERQAYGYTF
>TRBJ2-5|TRBV15|.
CATSRERVAGGQETQYF
>TRBJ2-3|TRBV7-2|.
CASSLGRAGFTDTQYF
>TRBJ1-2|TRBV7-2|.
CASSRGTGEGYGYTF
>TRBJ1-4|TRBV5-6|.
CASSLTGTGGKNREKLFF
>TRBJ1-6|TRBV18|.
CASSPLEYDNSPLHF
>TRBJ1-2|TRBV18|.
CASSPTENYGYTF